This TCR beta chain is from a study of patients and donors after allogeneic stem cell transplantation. Germline V CDR1 and CDR2: LGHNA, YNFKEQ. The CDR3 is 15 amino acids. Trimming at V came to 1 base and at J to 6 bases, leaving 4 bases not matched to a gene. This clonotype was seen a few times. TCRdb reanalysed the RT-PCR reads using MiXCR and keeps one entry per CDR3 protein. This sample has roughly 940,000 distinct CDR3 sequences, with more than 15% found just once. Sequencing used blood, either unsorted or a sorted T cell fraction (not recorded which). The chain employs TRBV4-2 and TRBJ2-2; TRBD2 matches at 8 bases. The TCR sequence derives from a human donor who was either an allogeneic HSCT recipient or a stem cell or donor lymphocyte infusion donor (not recorded which). It is not recorded whose cells these are; they may come from a transplant donor. Written as DNA, the CDR3 is TGTGCCAGCAGCCAAGTTCAAGCGGGGGCCGGGGAGCTGTTTTTT. It specifies CASSQVQAGAGELFF.